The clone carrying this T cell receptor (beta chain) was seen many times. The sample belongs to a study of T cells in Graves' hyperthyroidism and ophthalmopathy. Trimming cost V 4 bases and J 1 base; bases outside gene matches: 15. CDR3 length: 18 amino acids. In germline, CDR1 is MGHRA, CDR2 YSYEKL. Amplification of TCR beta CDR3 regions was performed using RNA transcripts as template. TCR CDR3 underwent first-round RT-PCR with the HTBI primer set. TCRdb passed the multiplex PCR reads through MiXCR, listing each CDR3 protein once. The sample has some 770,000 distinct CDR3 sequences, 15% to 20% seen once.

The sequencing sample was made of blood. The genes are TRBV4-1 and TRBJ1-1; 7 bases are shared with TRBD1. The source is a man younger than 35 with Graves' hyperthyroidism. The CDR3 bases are TGCGCCAGCAGCCGGGATCGTCTGAGGGACAGAACGAACACTGAAGCTTTCTTT. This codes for CASSRDRLRDRTNTEAFF.